This passage covers 28 T cell receptor beta chains from one sample sequenced in a study of blood T cell repertoires in COVID-19 (dated by TCRdb to about 2020). Receptors were amplified or captured by the immunoSEQ multiplex PCR assay. Here the immuneACCESS table is served through TCRdb, limited to in-frame sequences with V and J called. Missing clones are a known gap in these copies; in checked studies unresolved V genes cover under half, and the rest lacks a known reason. This sample is represented by some 160,000 clones; about 89% of them were singletons. Jointly, the top ten make up approximately 2.9% of the sample. Sequencing used peripheral blood. All receptors derive from a man in his fifties or sixties with acute or convalescent COVID-19.

The V call is TRBV5-1, the J call TRBJ2-7; 10 bases are shared with TRBD1. The germline V gene has CDR1 SGHRS and CDR2 YFSETQ. Trimming took 6 bases from V and 6 from J; bases not matched to a gene: 12. The CDR3 length is 15 residues. This chain's CDR3 is CASKETGGALGEQYF. The CDR3 nucleotides are TGCGCCAGCAAAGAGACAGGGGGCGCCCTCGGCGAGCAGTACTTC.

The chain is built from TRBV6-5 and TRBJ1-5; D unclear. The CDR3 loop spans 14 amino acids. Germline V gene lookup returns CDR1 MNHEY and CDR2 SVGAGI. Trimming pared 5 bases from V and 8 bases from J, leaving 16 bases between. This CDR3 reads CASSKAGGRKPQHF. CDR3 nucleotides: TGTGCCAGCAGTAAGGCGGGTGGCAGGAAGCCCCAGCATTTT.

This chain uses TRBV3-1 (or the pseudogene TRBV3-2) with TRBJ2-1, with D perhaps matching TRBD1 (8 bases). The ends were cut back, 8 bases at V and 9 bases at J, with 20 bases in the middle. The length of the CDR3 is 14 residues. The germline V gene encodes CDR1 LGHDT and CDR2 YNNKEL (reference sequence). CDR3 amino acids: CASDRGGLRSEQFF. The DNA of the CDR3 is TGTGCCAGCGACAGGGGAGGGTTACGGAGTGAGCAGTTCTTC.

The count of this clone is one. V and J are TRBV4-3 and TRBJ2-7; D remains unclear. Germline V lookup: CDR1 LGHNA, CDR2 YSLEER. V was trimmed by 1 base and J by 3 bases, leaving 7 bases between them. The CDR3 runs to 13 residues. CDR3: CASSQVRGYEQYF. CDR3 coding DNA: TGCGCCAGCAGCCAAGTCAGAGGCTACGAGCAGTACTTC.

For the CDR3, the DNA is TGTGCCAGCAGCCCTATTACAGGGAGTGGCTACACCTTC. Its protein is CASSPITGSGYTF. The V and J genes are TRBV7-8 and TRBJ1-2; a weak D match, TRBD1 (6 bases). This CDR3 has 13 residues. Germline V gene sequence: CDR1 SGHVS, CDR2 FQNEAQ. V lost 5 bases to trimming and J lost 7 bases, with 14 bases between them. The full variable domain, with the rest looked up from reference TRBV7-8 and TRBJ1-2, is GAGVSQSPRYKVAKRGQDVALRCDPISGHVSLFWYQQALGQGPEFLTYFQNEAQLDKSGLPSDRFFAERPEGSVSTLKIQRTQQEDSAVYLCASSPITGSGYTFGSGTRLTVV.

The DNA for the CDR3 is TGTGCCAGCAGCAATACAGGGGGCAATAATTCACCCCTCCACTTT. Amino acids: CASSNTGGNNSPLHF. The chain combines TRBV5-5 with TRBJ1-6, with 9 bases identical to TRBD1. The CDR3 length is 15 residues. Germline CDR1 is SGHKS and CDR2 is YYEKEE (reference sequence). J was trimmed by 5 bases and V by 4 bases; bases with no gene match: 4.

In this sample, this clone turned up once. The rearrangement uses TRBV4-1 and TRBJ1-1; 9 bases agree with TRBD1. Germline values: CDR1 MGHRA, CDR2 YSYEKL. V trimming: 1 base; J trimming: 6 bases; junction bases outside the gene matches: 6. There are 15 residues in the CDR3. The CDR3 spells CASSQAQGAVAEAFF. The DNA of the CDR3 is TGCGCCAGCAGCCAAGCACAGGGGGCAGTGGCTGAAGCTTTCTTT.

The rearrangement links TRBV6-2 or TRBV6-3 to TRBJ1-5; D ambiguous. Germline CDR1 is MNHEY and CDR2 is SVGEGT. The CDR3 loop spans 14 amino acids. V was clipped by 2 bases and J by 4 bases, with 9 bases between them. This CDR3 reads CASSYRSGNQPQHF. The CDR3 DNA sequence: TGTGCCAGCAGTTACCGGTCGGGGAATCAGCCCCAGCATTTT.

Details on this clone: Relative to the germline gene, one junction end is altered; a read error may explain this. The chain is built from TRBV12-3 or TRBV12-4 and TRBJ2-1; 9 nucleotides match TRBD2. CDR3 length equals 11 residues. CDR3 nucleotides: TGTGCCAGCAGGAAGGGGGCGGGGGGGATCTTC. Translating it yields CASRKGAGGIF.

This clone occurred once. The rearrangement uses TRBV11-2 and TRBJ1-2, with TRBD1 matching over 11 bases. V dropped 4 bases and J dropped 8; count of bases not matched to a gene: 12. The CDR3 contains 16 residues. The germline CDR1 and CDR2 sequences are SGHAT and FQNNGV. The CDR3 here is CASSYNPRTGGGGYTF. The CDR3 coding sequence is TGTGCCAGCAGCTACAACCCACGGACAGGGGGCGGCGGCTACACCTTC.

This clone was observed many times. The V and J genes are TRBV7-2 and TRBJ1-1; no clear D. The CDR3 runs to 17 residues. Germline V gene sequence: CDR1 SGHTA, CDR2 FQGNSA. V was pared by 3 bases and J by 0 bases, with 17 bases between. The DNA for the CDR3 is TGTGCCAGCAGCTTGACCGGGTTTCCTTCATTGAACACTGAAGCTTTCTTT. This sequence encodes CASSLTGFPSLNTEAFF.

This chain links TRBV14 with TRBJ1-2; D call uncertain. The germline V gene encodes CDR1 SGHDN and CDR2 FVKESK. The CDR3 consists of 16 residues. V was trimmed by 1 base and J by 3 bases, leaving 15 bases between them. The CDR3 nucleotides are TGTGCCAGCAGCCAAGTTTACAGCTTTAAGGACTATGGCTACACCTTC. This codes for CASSQVYSFKDYGYTF.

This chain uses TRBV30 with TRBJ1-1; D perhaps matches TRBD1 (5 bases). CDR3 length: 15 residues. Germline CDR1 and CDR2: GTSNPN and SVGIG (reference sequence). Trimming took 1 base from V and 0 from J, leaving 12 bases between them. CDR3 region: CAWSAPTALNTEAFF. The CDR3 nucleotides read TGTGCCTGGAGTGCCCCGACAGCATTGAACACTGAAGCTTTCTTT.

The rearrangement uses TRBV12-5 and TRBJ1-5, with D maybe TRBD1 (6 bases). Germline V gene lookup returns CDR1 LGHNT and CDR2 FRNRAP. CDR3 length: 14 residues. Trimming took 5 bases from V and 6 from J, leaving 14 bases between them. CDR3 bases: TGTGCTAGTGGTAGGGACATCAGCCCTCAGCCCCAGCATTTT. Residues: CASGRDISPQPQHF.

The chain employs TRBV4-1 and TRBJ1-4; tentative D call: TRBD1 (6 bases). This CDR3 has 16 residues. Germline assignment: CDR1 MGHRA and CDR2 YSYEKL. Trimming stripped 5 bases from V and 6 bases from J, with 19 bases between. In nucleotides, the CDR3 is TGCGCCAGCAGCAGAAACGCAGGGGAAGGTTATGAAAAACTGTTTTTT. Residues: CASSRNAGEGYEKLFF.

The rearrangement uses TRBV24-1 and TRBJ2-2, with TRBD1 as a possible D gene (6 bases). The V end was cut by 0 bases, the J end by 4 bases, with 14 bases between. The CDR3 length is 17 residues. Germline V gene data show CDR1 as KGHDR and CDR2 as SFDVKD. The DNA for the CDR3 is TGTGCCACCAGTGATTTGCAAAACAGGGTCGGCACCGGGGAGCTGTTTTTT. It is translated as CATSDLQNRVGTGELFF.

The gene calls are TRBV27 and TRBJ1-4, with D unclear. Germline assignment: CDR1 MNHEY and CDR2 SMNVEV (reference sequence). This CDR3 region has 18 residues. The ends were cut back, 0 bases at V and 8 bases at J, with 22 bases in the middle. CDR3 amino acids: CASSLSNWGVASREKLFF. CDR3 sequence (DNA): TGTGCCAGCAGTTTATCGAATTGGGGAGTAGCGAGCAGGGAAAAACTGTTTTTT.

The chain recombines TRBV14 with TRBJ1-2; the D gene is possibly TRBD1 (5 bases). This CDR3 has 13 residues. Trimming took 4 bases from V and 8 from J, leaving 14 bases between them. Germline loops: CDR1 SGHDN, CDR2 FVKESK. CDR3 amino acids: CASSLRVRDGYTF. The CDR3 DNA reads as TGTGCCAGCAGCCTAAGGGTGCGGGACGGCTACACCTTC.

V usage is TRBV4-1 and J usage is TRBJ1-1; 9 nucleotides match TRBD1. V was pared by 3 bases and J by 0 bases, with 8 bases of the junction left unmatched. CDR1 and CDR2 from the germline V gene are MGHRA and YSYEKL. The CDR3 is 17 residues long. The CDR3 nucleotides read TGCGCCAGCAGCCAGGGACAGGGAGAGACGATGAACACTGAAGCTTTCTTT. Translation gives CASSQGQGETMNTEAFF.

The V gene is TRBV29-1, the J gene TRBJ1-3; 10 nucleotides align to TRBD1. CDR3 length equals 14 residues. The V segment lost 4 bases and the J segment 4 bases; nucleotides outside the gene matches: 4. CDR1 is SQVTM, CDR2 ANQGSEA, per germline. In DNA form, the CDR3 reads TGCAGCGTTGCCGGGACAGGGGACGGAAACACCATATATTTT. It is translated as CSVAGTGDGNTIYF.

This clone has only a few counts. The V gene is TRBV4-2, the J gene TRBJ1-3; no definite D call. Trimming removed 1 base from V and 3 bases from J, with 10 bases in between. This CDR3 has 15 amino acids. Germline assignment: CDR1 LGHNA and CDR2 YNFKEQ. CDR3 nucleotide sequence: TGTGCCAGCAGCCAAGCCCCCTCTCTTGGAAACACCATATATTTT. The encoded protein is CASSQAPSLGNTIYF.

This chain uses TRBV18 with TRBJ2-7, with D perhaps TRBD1 (6 bases). Germline V gives CDR1 KGHSH, CDR2 LQKENI. V gave up 0 bases and J gave up 6 bases, with 18 bases separating them. CDR3 length equals 16 residues. The CDR3: CASSPPPSGTRFEQYF. The CDR3 DNA follows: TGTGCCAGCTCACCACCGCCCTCGGGGACACGATTCGAGCAGTACTTC.

This clone was counted once. This chain links TRBV6-1 with TRBJ1-1, with D possibly TRBD1 on 5 matching bases. Trimming took off 6 bases at V and 4 bases at J, with 15 bases between the two ends. This CDR3 has 14 residues. Germline loops: CDR1 MNHNS, CDR2 SASEGT. This CDR3 is CASRIDLGGTEAFF. CDR3 bases: TGTGCCAGCAGAATCGACCTGGGGGGCACTGAAGCTTTCTTT.

This clone was detected a few times. The chain recombines TRBV5-6 with TRBJ2-2; maybe TRBD1 (5 bases). Germline CDR1 reads SGHDT; CDR2 reads YYEEEE. This CDR3 has 15 amino acids. V lost 0 bases to trimming and J lost 2 bases, with 8 bases between them. This CDR3 reads CASSLVGANTGELFF. The DNA for the CDR3 is TGTGCCAGCAGCTTGGTAGGGGCAAACACCGGGGAGCTGTTTTTT.

The rearrangement links TRBV11-2 to TRBJ1-1, with D maybe TRBD1 (6 bases). V dropped 5 bases and J dropped 0 bases, with 16 bases sitting between them. The CDR3 has 16 amino acids. From germline, CDR1 is SGHAT and CDR2 FQNNGV. The CDR3 reads CASSLGGAAVNTEAFF. The CDR3 nucleotides are TGTGCCAGCAGCCTCGGGGGGGCGGCGGTGAACACTGAAGCTTTCTTT. The variable domain in full, completed from reference TRBV11-2 and TRBJ1-1, reads EAGVAQSPRYKIIEKRQSVAFWCNPISGHATLYWYQQILGQGPKLLIQFQNNGVVDDSQLPKDRFSAERLKGVDSTLKIQPAKLEDSAVYLCASSLGGAAVNTEAFFGQGTRLTVV.

The chain links TRBV5-1 to TRBJ2-7, with D perhaps matching TRBD2 (5 bases). The CDR3 runs 15 residues. The germline CDR1 and CDR2 sequences are SGHRS and YFSETQ. V was trimmed by 0 bases and J by 4 bases, leaving 14 bases between them. As DNA, the CDR3 is TGCGCCAGCAGCTTGGCGGGGAGCTCCACGTACGAGCAGTACTTC. It specifies CASSLAGSSTYEQYF.

The chain couples TRBV19 to TRBJ1-2, with TRBD1 matching 7 bases. Per germline, CDR1 LNHDA and CDR2 SQIVND (reference sequence). This CDR3 has 12 amino acids. The J segment lost 8 bases and the V segment lost 4 bases, leaving 4 bases of the junction unmatched. The CDR3 DNA reads TGTGCCAGTAGTAACAGGGGTCTCGGCTACACCTTC. It yields the protein CASSNRGLGYTF.

This sequence joins TRBV4-1 and TRBJ1-2; 7 positions agree with TRBD1. V dropped 4 bases and J dropped 6; count of bases not matched to a gene: 11. The CDR3 covers 15 residues. The germline V gene has CDR1 MGHRA and CDR2 YSYEKL. The CDR3 coding sequence is TGCGCCAGCAGCCCAGGGACAGCTAGCATGGATGGCTACACCTTC. Protein sequence: CASSPGTASMDGYTF.